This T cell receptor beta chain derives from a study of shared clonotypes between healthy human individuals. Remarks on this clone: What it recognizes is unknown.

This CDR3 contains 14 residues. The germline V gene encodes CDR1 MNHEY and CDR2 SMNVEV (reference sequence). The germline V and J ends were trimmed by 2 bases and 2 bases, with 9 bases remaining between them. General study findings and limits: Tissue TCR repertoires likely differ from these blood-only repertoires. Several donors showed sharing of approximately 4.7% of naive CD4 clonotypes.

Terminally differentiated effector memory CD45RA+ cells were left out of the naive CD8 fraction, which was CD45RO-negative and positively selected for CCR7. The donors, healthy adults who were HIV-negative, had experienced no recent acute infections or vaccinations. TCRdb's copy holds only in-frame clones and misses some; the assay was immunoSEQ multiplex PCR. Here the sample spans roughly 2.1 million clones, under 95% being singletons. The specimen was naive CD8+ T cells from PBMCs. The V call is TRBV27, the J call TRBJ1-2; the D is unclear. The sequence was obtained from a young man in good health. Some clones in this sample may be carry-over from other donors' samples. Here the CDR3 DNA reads TGTGCCAGCAGTTTAGGTCGCGCAAACTATGGCTACACCTTC. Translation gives CASSLGRANYGYTF.